Reported below is one TCR beta chain. This clone's antigen is unknown. No base qualities exist here, and no much larger clone lies one base off it. The data belong to a study of T cell changes during pregnancy in multiple sclerosis (dated by TCRdb to about 2019). Regarding the study in general: The study looked at changes in the T cell repertoire across pregnancy in women with multiple sclerosis.

Libraries were constructed by the immunoSEQ multiplex PCR assay. Drawn from immuneACCESS, this table holds only the in-frame rearrangements with V and J called that TCRdb kept. Clones are partly lost; checked studies trace under half to an unresolved V gene and leave the rest unexplained. The sample table shows about 100,000 clones, and more than 85% are seen once. The top ten clonotypes cover about 3% of the sample. The CDR3 spans 15 residues, from the cysteine through the phenylalanine. This entry keeps only the CDR3 DNA: 45 bases, framed from base 1. V sheds 1 base and J sheds 5 bases, leaving 15 bases between their ends. Via the germline V gene, CDR1 is SGDLS and CDR2 YYNGEE.

Rearrangement joined TRBV9 to TRBJ2-5; the D segment could be TRBD1, given 6 matching bases. This sequence originates from a female donor with multiple sclerosis, enrolled in a pregnancy study. The sample consisted of peripheral blood, taken after pregnancy. The CDR3 here reads CASSVSALGAETQYF. The sequenced DNA is TGTGCCAGCAGCGTATCGGCGCTGGGGGCGGAGACCCAGTACTTC.